This TCR beta chain is from a study of a mutant IDH1 vaccine in newly diagnosed glioma. Study summary: Patients in the study were vaccinated eight times, receiving shots in weeks 1, 3, 5, 7, 11, 15, 19 and 23. Patients previously underwent radiotherapy, temozolomide, or both, and most underwent both. Radiotherapy alone preceded vaccination by 4-6 weeks; alternatively, vaccination started with temozolomide cycles. The study, taken as a whole, reports: Apparently unrelated to pseudoprogression were changes in the top peripheral T cell clonotypes.

This CDR3 spans 15 amino acids. Germline V gives CDR1 MNHEY, CDR2 SMNVEV (reference sequence). V was pared by 6 bases and J by 5 bases, with 19 bases between. The time point here: week 23, last vaccination. Topical imiquimod accompanied each vaccine dose, which consisted of 300 ug of mutant IDH1 20-mer peptide. About this clone itself: Antigen specificity is unknown.

Profiling relied on immunoSEQ multiplex PCR, and the TCRdb table lists in-frame clones only, not all of them. Here the sample spans approximately 35,000 clones, roughly 90% being singletons. This TCR was recovered from a man in his forties with glioma. This specimen was PBMCs, taken from a glioma patient whose treatment included an IDH1 peptide vaccine. The V gene is TRBV27, the J gene TRBJ1-1; D remains unclear. In DNA, the CDR3 is TGTGCCAGCAGCCGCCCCTCTTCTTCTTCAACTGAAGCTTTCTTT. Residues: CASSRPSSSSTEAFF.